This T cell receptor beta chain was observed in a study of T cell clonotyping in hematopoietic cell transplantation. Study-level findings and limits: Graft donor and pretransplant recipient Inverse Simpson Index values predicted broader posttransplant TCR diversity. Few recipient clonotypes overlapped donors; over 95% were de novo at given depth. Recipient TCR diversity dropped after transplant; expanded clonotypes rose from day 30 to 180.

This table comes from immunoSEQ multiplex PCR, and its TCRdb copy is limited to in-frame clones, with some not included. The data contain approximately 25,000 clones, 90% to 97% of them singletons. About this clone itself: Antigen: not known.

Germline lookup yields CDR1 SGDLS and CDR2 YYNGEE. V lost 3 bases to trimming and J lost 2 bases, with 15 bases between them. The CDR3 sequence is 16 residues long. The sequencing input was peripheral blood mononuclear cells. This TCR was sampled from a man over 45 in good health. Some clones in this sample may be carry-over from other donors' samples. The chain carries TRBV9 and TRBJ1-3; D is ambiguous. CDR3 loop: CASSDPRSGPGNTIYF. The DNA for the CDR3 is TGTGCCAGCAGCGACCCGAGGTCCGGGCCTGGAAACACCATATATTTT.